The 29 T cell receptor beta chains below were found in one sample sequenced in a study of blood T cell repertoires in COVID-19. TCRdb's table, derived via immunoSEQ multiplex PCR, lists solely in-frame clones and lacks some. The sample comprises tens of thousands of clones, roughly 85% of which are singletons, and over 4.5% rests with the top ten. Sequencing input: peripheral blood. The receptors here all came from a human donor in a cohort sampled during active COVID-19.

The chain couples TRBV19 to TRBJ2-1; no definite D call. CDR1 is LNHDA and CDR2 is SQIVND in the germline V gene (reference sequence). V lost 1 base and J 0 bases, leaving 10 bases between the germline ends. This CDR3 comprises 16 residues. The chain's CDR3 is CASSIGRLISYNEQFF. The CDR3, as DNA: TGTGCCAGTAGTATAGGAAGACTGATCTCCTACAATGAGCAGTTCTTC.

The chain links TRBV3-1 (or the pseudogene TRBV3-2) to TRBJ2-7, with 7 bases aligning to TRBD2. Germline loops: CDR1 LGHDT, CDR2 YNNKEL (reference sequence). V lost 4 bases and J lost 0; bases outside the gene matches: 6. CDR3 size: 15 residues. For the CDR3, the DNA is TGTGCCAGCAGCCCGTTAGCGGGTAGCTCCTACGAGCAGTACTTC. This sequence encodes CASSPLAGSSYEQYF.

This chain uses TRBV6-2 or TRBV6-3 with TRBJ2-6; no firm D call. CDR1 and CDR2 from the germline V gene are MNHEY and SVGEGT. This CDR3 comprises 15 residues. V was clipped by 5 bases and J by 0 bases, with 8 bases between them. CDR3 amino acids: CASSPGISGANVLTF. Written as DNA, the CDR3 is TGTGCCAGCAGTCCAGGTATCTCTGGGGCCAACGTCCTGACTTTC.

This chain uses TRBV3-1 (or the pseudogene TRBV3-2) with TRBJ2-1; tentatively, D is TRBD2 (6 bases). The germline V and J ends were trimmed by 0 bases and 0 bases, with 9 bases remaining between them. This CDR3 is 16 amino acids long. CDR1 and CDR2 (germline): LGHDT, YNNKEL (reference sequence). Here the CDR3 reads CASSQDGGSSYNEQFF. DNA for the CDR3: TGTGCCAGCAGCCAAGATGGAGGGTCCTCCTACAATGAGCAGTTCTTC.

V is TRBV2 and J is TRBJ1-2, with D possibly TRBD1 on 6 matching bases. Germline V gives CDR1 SNHLY, CDR2 FYNNEI. The CDR3 spans 13 residues. Trimming left V 7 bases short and J 4 bases short, with 13 bases between. The CDR3 region is CASMGAGVYGYTF. Here the CDR3 DNA reads TGTGCCAGCATGGGGGCGGGGGTCTATGGCTACACCTTC.

This chain joins TRBV5-1 and TRBJ2-3, with a tentative D call TRBD1 (6 bases). Germline CDR1 and CDR2: SGHRS and YFSETQ. Trimming took off 4 bases at V and 0 bases at J, with 12 bases between the two ends. There are 15 residues in the CDR3. The CDR3, as DNA: TGCGCCAGCAGCGTGGACAGTACTAGCACAGATACGCAGTATTTT. Amino acid sequence: CASSVDSTSTDTQYF.

V and J are TRBV4-2 and TRBJ2-3; no definite D call. The CDR3 is 16 amino acids. From germline, CDR1 is LGHNA and CDR2 YNFKEQ. Trimming shortened V by 0 bases and J by 0 bases, and 10 bases separated the two germline ends. CDR3 DNA: TGTGCCAGCAGCCAAGATAACCCAGTTAGCACAGATACGCAGTATTTT. Translation gives CASSQDNPVSTDTQYF.

The V and J genes are TRBV27 and TRBJ1-1, with D possibly TRBD1 on 5 matching bases. Germline V gene lookup returns CDR1 MNHEY and CDR2 SMNVEV (reference sequence). V lost 2 bases and J 3 bases, leaving 13 bases between the germline ends. This CDR3 is 15 amino acids long. In nucleotides, the CDR3 is TGTGCCAGCAGTTTAAGAAGGGGCTGGGACACTGAAGCTTTCTTT. Protein sequence: CASSLRRGWDTEAFF.

The chain links TRBV19 to TRBJ1-1, with D possibly matching TRBD1 (5 bases). CDR1 and CDR2 (germline): LNHDA, SQIVND (reference sequence). The CDR3 has 12 residues. V lost 8 bases and J lost 5, with 12 bases in between. The CDR3 sequence is CASGIGGTEAFF. The CDR3 region has the DNA TGTGCCAGTGGCATCGGGGGGACTGAAGCTTTCTTT.

The chain joins TRBV7-2 to TRBJ1-4, with D unresolved. CDR3 length: 16 residues. Trimming removed 1 base at V and 4 bases at J, with 13 bases between. Germline assignment: CDR1 SGHTA and CDR2 FQGNSA. The CDR3 DNA reads TGTGCCAGCAGCTTAGTGACGGGGTACAGTAATGAAAAACTGTTTTTT. This translates into CASSLVTGYSNEKLFF.

CDR3 sequence reads: CASSYAPPAGSYEQYF. CDR3 nucleotide sequence: TGTGCCAGCAGTTACGCTCCCCCGGCAGGCTCCTACGAGCAGTACTTC. The chain carries TRBV6-5 and TRBJ2-7; D is unclear. V was trimmed by 2 bases and J by 0 bases, leaving 14 bases between them. Per germline, CDR1 MNHEY and CDR2 SVGAGI. The CDR3 has 16 amino acids.

The rearrangement joins TRBV6-2 or TRBV6-3 to TRBJ2-3; perhaps TRBD1 as D (5 bases). The V end lost 0 bases, the J end lost 3 bases, and 7 bases lay between the germline ends. Germline V gene data show CDR1 as MNHEY and CDR2 as SVGEGT. The CDR3 length is 14 residues. The CDR3 coding sequence is TGTGCCAGCAGTTACTCTAGGACAACAGATACGCAGTATTTT. It yields the protein CASSYSRTTDTQYF.

The chain employs TRBV5-1 and TRBJ2-5, with 12 positions matching TRBD2. Per the germline V gene, CDR1 is SGHRS and CDR2 is YFSETQ. With 1 base clipped from V and 5 bases from J, the junction kept 9 bases outside the gene matches. This CDR3 comprises 17 residues. CDR3 in DNA: TGCGCCAGCAGCTTGACCGGAGCTAGCGGGGGGGCGGAGACCCAGTACTTC. It translates to CASSLTGASGGAETQYF.

The chain recombines TRBV20-1 with TRBJ1-1; D is ambiguous. Germline CDR1 is DFQATT and CDR2 is SNEGSKA (reference sequence). Trimming took 3 bases from V and 0 from J, leaving 11 bases between them. This CDR3 is built from 14 residues. This CDR3 is CSASGSAMNTEAFF. The CDR3 DNA follows: TGCAGTGCTAGTGGTTCTGCGATGAACACTGAAGCTTTCTTT.

This rearrangement joins TRBV4-2 to TRBJ1-1, with 7 bases lining up with TRBD1. J gave up 0 bases and V 1 base, and 8 bases lay outside the gene matches. Germline CDR1 reads LGHNA; CDR2 reads YNFKEQ. The CDR3 is made up of 17 amino acids. For the CDR3, the DNA is TGTGCCAGCAGCCAAGCCACAGGGGTAGGGGTGAACACTGAAGCTTTCTTT. Translated, it gives CASSQATGVGVNTEAFF.

The genes are TRBV2 and TRBJ1-2, with a possible D match to TRBD1 (5 bases). Trimming took 3 bases from V and 8 from J, leaving 16 bases between them. The CDR3 sequence is 14 residues long. From germline, CDR1 is SNHLY and CDR2 FYNNEI. CDR3 DNA: TGTGCCAGCAGTGAGGCAGGGAGGACTTACGGCTACACCTTC. This encodes CASSEAGRTYGYTF.

This clone was picked up one time. This chain links TRBV5-8 with TRBJ2-5; no firm D call. Germline V CDR1 and CDR2: SGHTS, YDEGEE. Trimming stripped 4 bases from V and 5 bases from J, with 21 bases between. This CDR3 is 16 amino acids long. In nucleotides, the CDR3 is TGTGCCAGCAGCCCCTCCTTGGCCCTGGAGTGGGAGACCCAGTACTTC. Amino acid sequence: CASSPSLALEWETQYF.

The chain is built from TRBV6-2 or TRBV6-3 and TRBJ1-1, with 7 bases that match TRBD1. The CDR3 has 16 residues. Germline loops: CDR1 MNHEY, CDR2 SVGEGT. V lost 6 bases, J lost 1 base, and 11 bases stayed unmatched. The DNA of the CDR3 is TGTGCCAGCAGCCGACGGGACAGTGGGCGGAACACTGAAGCTTTCTTT. Protein sequence: CASSRRDSGRNTEAFF.

V usage is TRBV5-5 and J usage is TRBJ2-7; the D gene is possibly TRBD2 (5 bases). Germline V gene sequence: CDR1 SGHKS, CDR2 YYEKEE (reference sequence). The CDR3 consists of 13 residues. The germline V and J ends were trimmed by 0 bases and 3 bases, with 7 bases remaining between them. CDR3 residues: CASSLGGFYEQYF. DNA of the CDR3: TGTGCCAGCAGCTTGGGAGGGTTCTACGAGCAGTACTTC. Full variable domain (missing parts from reference TRBV5-5 and TRBJ2-7): DAGVTQSPTHLIKTRGQQVTLRCSPISGHKSVSWYQQVLGQGPQFIFQYYEKEERGRGNFPDRFSARQFPNYSSELNVNALLLGDSALYLCASSLGGFYEQYFGPGTRLTVT.

The chain couples TRBV6-5 to TRBJ2-3; 7 positions match TRBD2. Germline CDR1 and CDR2: MNHEY and SVGAGI. V lost 2 bases and J lost 4; bases outside the gene matches: 3. This CDR3 is built from 14 residues. This chain's CDR3 is CASSYGGGADTQYF. The CDR3 region has the DNA TGTGCCAGCAGTTACGGCGGGGGAGCAGATACGCAGTATTTT.

The J gene is TRBJ1-5, the V gene TRBV18, with D possibly TRBD1 on 5 matching bases. The CDR3 is 16 residues long. CDR1 is KGHSH and CDR2 is LQKENI in the germline V gene. V lost 3 bases, J lost 1 base, and 13 bases lay in between. CDR3 protein: CASSPAGGRSNQPQHF. The CDR3 bases are TGTGCCAGCTCACCCGCGGGGGGAAGAAGCAATCAGCCCCAGCATTTT. Variable domain in full (rest from reference TRBV18 and TRBJ1-5): NAGVMQNPRHLVRRRGQEARLRCSPMKGHSHVYWYRQLPEEGLKFMVYLQKENIIDESGMPKERFSAEFPKEGPSILRIQQVVRGDSAAYFCASSPAGGRSNQPQHFGDGTRLSIL.

The genes are TRBV5-6 and TRBJ2-2; TRBD2 matches 8 bases. CDR3 length: 16 residues. CDR1 SGHDT and CDR2 YYEEEE come from the germline V gene. Trimming cost V 0 bases and J 6 bases; bases outside gene matches: 7. The CDR3 here is CASSLALAETPGELFF. For the CDR3, the DNA is TGTGCCAGCAGCTTGGCACTAGCGGAAACACCCGGGGAGCTGTTTTTT.

The chain uses TRBV6-5 and TRBJ2-2; 7 nucleotides line up with TRBD2. The germline V gene has CDR1 MNHEY and CDR2 SVGAGI. The ends lost 6 bases at V and 7 bases at J; junction bases unmatched: 5. This CDR3 region has 13 residues. The CDR3 DNA reads as TGTGCCAGCAGCAAACGGGAGGACGGGGAGCTGTTTTTT. This gives the protein CASSKREDGELFF.

The sample holds one count of this clone. The V and J genes are TRBV28 and TRBJ1-1; D possibly corresponds to TRBD1 (5 bases). In germline, CDR1 is MDHEN, CDR2 SYDVKM. This CDR3 has 12 residues. Trimming took 9 bases from V and 2 from J, leaving 10 bases between them. The CDR3: CASKTANTEAFF. DNA for the CDR3: TGTGCCAGTAAGACAGCAAACACTGAAGCTTTCTTT.

The chain links TRBV19 to TRBJ1-5; tentatively, D is TRBD1 (5 bases). V was cut by 3 bases and J by 4 bases, with 13 bases left in between. Germline CDR1 is LNHDA and CDR2 is SQIVND (reference sequence). The CDR3 has 15 residues. Written as DNA, the CDR3 is TGTGCCAGTAGTATCCGCGGGACCGAGAATCAGCCCCAGCATTTT. Protein sequence: CASSIRGTENQPQHF.

This chain connects TRBV7-2 to TRBJ2-5; the match to TRBD2 covers 11 bases. This CDR3 is 17 amino acids long. The germline V gene encodes CDR1 SGHTA and CDR2 FQGNSA. V shed 5 bases and J 5 bases; nucleotides not matched to a gene: 13. The CDR3 nucleotides read TGTGCCAGCAGCCTCGACTCGACTAGCGGGAATCTGGAGACCCAGTACTTC. This codes for CASSLDSTSGNLETQYF.

The gene calls are TRBV27 and TRBJ2-7; 8 bases align to TRBD2. Looked up from germline, CDR1 is MNHEY and CDR2 is SMNVEV (reference sequence). There are 13 residues in the CDR3. With 6 bases clipped from V and 4 bases from J, the junction kept 5 bases outside the gene matches. Here the CDR3 DNA reads TGTGCCAGCAGCCTGGCGGGAGGATACGAGCAGTACTTC. Protein: CASSLAGGYEQYF.

The V and J genes are TRBV5-4 and TRBJ2-2; 8 bases are a match to TRBD1. Germline V gene lookup returns CDR1 SGHNT and CDR2 YYREEE (reference sequence). This CDR3 is built from 14 residues. V lost 5 bases and J lost 4; bases outside the gene matches: 4. The CDR3 bases are TGTGCCAGCAGGGAGGGACAGGTCACCGGGGAGCTGTTTTTT. Protein product: CASREGQVTGELFF. Full variable domain (remainder filled in from reference TRBV5-4 and TRBJ2-2): ETGVTQSPTHLIKTRGQQVTLRCSSQSGHNTVSWYQQALGQGPQFIFQYYREEENGRGNFPPRFSGLQFPNYSSELNVNALELDDSALYLCASREGQVTGELFFGEGSRLTVL.

The chain links TRBV11-3 to TRBJ2-1; TRBD2 aligns across 11 bases. This CDR3 spans 14 amino acids. Germline V gene data show CDR1 as SGHNT and CDR2 as YENEEA. V trimming: 4 bases; J trimming: 6 bases; junction bases outside the gene matches: 2. The CDR3 bases are TGTGCCAGCAGCTCCCTAGCGGGGGGCAATGAGCAGTTCTTC. This translates into CASSSLAGGNEQFF.